This entry lists 17 T cell receptor beta chains sequenced from one sample in a study of OX40 agonist ivuxolimab in advanced cancers. Assay: immunoSEQ multiplex PCR; the TCRdb copy retains only in-frame clones and omits some. The sample lists some 100,000 clones, about nine tenths occurring once. The sample was CD4+ or CD8+ T cells sorted from blood, taken in a trial of the OX40 agonist ivuxolimab. These receptor sequences come from an adult with an advanced solid tumor such as melanoma, head and neck, liver or kidney cancer.

The chain couples TRBV4-1 to TRBJ2-7; maybe TRBD1 (6 bases). CDR3 length: 16 residues. Looked up from germline, CDR1 is MGHRA and CDR2 is YSYEKL. V was shortened by 0 bases and J by 1 base, with 13 bases between the two germline ends. CDR3 bases: TGCGCCAGCAGCCAAGACCGGACAGTACGTTCCTACGAGCAGTACTTC. Translation: CASSQDRTVRSYEQYF.

The V call is TRBV7-6, the J call TRBJ2-2; 12 nucleotides agree with TRBD2. V was pared by 0 bases and J by 6 bases, with 5 bases of the junction left unmatched. CDR1 and CDR2 (germline): SGHVS, FNYEAQ. This CDR3 contains 17 residues. The CDR3 protein is CASSLAPASGRAGELFF. The CDR3 DNA reads as TGTGCCAGCAGCTTAGCTCCAGCTAGCGGGAGGGCCGGGGAGCTGTTTTTT.

The chain links TRBV11-2 to TRBJ2-7; D gene unclear. This CDR3 spans 15 amino acids. Germline CDR1 SGHAT, CDR2 FQNNGV. The V end lost 1 base, the J end lost 6 bases, and 16 bases lay between the germline ends. The CDR3 DNA sequence: TGTGCCAGCAGCTTAGGTTTGCCAGCCAGAAGCGAGCAGTACTTC. Translation: CASSLGLPARSEQYF. Full variable domain (missing parts from reference TRBV11-2 and TRBJ2-7): EAGVAQSPRYKIIEKRQSVAFWCNPISGHATLYWYQQILGQGPKLLIQFQNNGVVDDSQLPKDRFSAERLKGVDSTLKIQPAKLEDSAVYLCASSLGLPARSEQYFGPGTRLTVT.

The chain joins TRBV27 to TRBJ2-3; D not certain. CDR1 MNHEY and CDR2 SMNVEV come from the germline V gene (reference sequence). CDR3 length: 15 amino acids. Trimming stripped 2 bases from V and 10 bases from J, with 19 bases between. In nucleotides, the CDR3 is TGTGCCAGCAGTTTAAGCCGAGGCCCCGCTCGACCGCAGTATTTT. Amino acids: CASSLSRGPARPQYF.

The chain carries TRBV7-3 and TRBJ2-2; maybe TRBD1 (6 bases). The germline V and J ends were trimmed by 2 bases and 4 bases, with 14 bases remaining between them. The CDR3 consists of 16 residues. Germline assignment: CDR1 SGHTA and CDR2 FQGTGA. The CDR3 spells CASSLRGQGITGELFF. The CDR3 DNA reads as TGTGCCAGCAGCTTACGAGGTCAGGGGATCACCGGGGAGCTGTTTTTT.

The V call is TRBV28, the J call TRBJ1-4; a weak D match, TRBD1 (6 bases). Trimming left V 4 bases short and J 7 bases short, with 16 bases between. The CDR3 has 15 residues. CDR1 and CDR2 (germline): MDHEN, SYDVKM. The CDR3 region is CASSSYRDGSEKLFF. CDR3 DNA sequence: TGTGCCAGCAGTTCCTACAGGGATGGTTCTGAAAAACTGTTTTTT.

The chain combines TRBV28 with TRBJ1-5; 9 nucleotides line up with TRBD1. Unmatched junction bases numbered 4, after V lost 7 bases and J lost 0 bases. The CDR3 is 15 residues long. CDR1 is MDHEN and CDR2 is SYDVKM in the germline V gene. In nucleotides, the CDR3 is TGTGCCAGCACCCTACAGGGGGCTAGCAATCAGCCCCAGCATTTT. The encoded protein is CASTLQGASNQPQHF. Full variable domain (remainder filled in from reference TRBV28 and TRBJ1-5): DVKVTQSSRYLVKRTGEKVFLECVQDMDHENMFWYRQDPGLGLRLIYFSYDVKMKEKGDIPEGYSVSREKKERFSLILESASTNQTSMYLCASTLQGASNQPQHFGDGTRLSIL.

DNA of the CDR3: TGTGCCAGCAGCTTTGGGGGGGGCTCCTACGAGCAGTACTTC. The encoded protein is CASSFGGGSYEQYF. The rearrangement links TRBV7-2 to TRBJ2-5; 7 positions match TRBD2. The better agreement between TRBJ2-7 and the DNA end casts doubt on the J call. Germline CDR1 reads SGHTA; CDR2 reads FQGNSA. The CDR3 covers 14 residues.

A note on this clone: Other DNA sequences within the sample encode an identical CDR3. The V and J genes are TRBV27 and TRBJ2-5; D assignment may be TRBD1 or TRBD2 (5 bases each). The DNA end is more similar to TRBJ2-7, so the J call may be wrong. This CDR3 is built from 14 residues. The germline gives CDR1 MNHEY, CDR2 SMNVEV (reference sequence). This CDR3 reads CASSLGRGAYEQYF. CDR3 nucleotide sequence: TGTGCCAGCAGCCTAGGAAGGGGAGCCTACGAGCAGTACTTC.

The chain has TRBV6-6 and TRBJ2-1, with 9 bases that match TRBD2. Germline values: CDR1 MNHNY, CDR2 SVGAGI (reference sequence). V lost 5 bases to trimming and J lost 7 bases; unmatched junction nucleotides: 9. The CDR3 totals 15 residues. The CDR3 nucleotides are TGTGCCAGCAGTCCCGGGACTAGCCGACGAAATGAGCAGTTCTTC. It codes for CASSPGTSRRNEQFF.

The chain joins TRBV5-1 to TRBJ2-7; D is possibly TRBD2 (7 bases). The CDR3 has 15 amino acids. Trimming removed 4 bases at V and 4 bases at J, with 18 bases between. CDR1 and CDR2 (germline): SGHRS, YFSETQ. CDR3 nucleotide sequence: TGCGCCAGCAGCCCAGAAAGGGGGAGGGCTTACGAGCAGTACTTC. Protein product: CASSPERGRAYEQYF.

V usage is TRBV7-2 and J usage is TRBJ1-5; no definite D call. The CDR3 has 15 amino acids. V was clipped by 2 bases and J by 0 bases, with 8 bases between them. In germline, CDR1 is SGHTA, CDR2 FQGNSA. This CDR3 is CASSLYSFSNQPQHF. The CDR3 DNA sequence: TGTGCCAGCAGCTTATACAGTTTTAGCAATCAGCCCCAGCATTTT.

This clone occurred once. The chain has TRBV4-1 and TRBJ1-5, with 7 bases aligning to TRBD1. CDR3 length: 14 residues. After removal of 5 bases from V and 4 bases from J, the junction contained 5 bases not matched to a gene. CDR1 is MGHRA, CDR2 YSYEKL, per germline. The CDR3 nucleotides are TGCGCCAGCAGCGTGACAGGGAGGAATCAGCCCCAGCATTTT. Its protein product is CASSVTGRNQPQHF.

The CDR3 nucleotides are TGTGCCAGCAGCCAAGGGGTGCTGGGATACGAGCAGTACTTC. It codes for CASSQGVLGYEQYF. The chain joins TRBV14 to TRBJ2-7; D is uncertain. V was cut by 1 base and J by 4 bases, with 11 bases left in between. The germline V gene encodes CDR1 SGHDN and CDR2 FVKESK. The CDR3 is 14 amino acids.

This CDR3 reads CASSHPGTGGYEQYF. The DNA for the CDR3 is TGCGCCAGCAGCCACCCCGGGACAGGGGGCTACGAGCAGTACTTC. This sequence joins TRBV4-1 and TRBJ2-7; TRBD1 matches 11 bases. The CDR3 extends over 15 amino acids. V lost 3 bases, J lost 3 bases, and 4 bases stayed unmatched. The germline gives CDR1 MGHRA, CDR2 YSYEKL.

This chain joins TRBV7-2 and TRBJ2-5; possible D gene TRBD2, 5 bases. V lost 5 bases and J lost 0, with 7 bases in between. The CDR3 contains 13 residues. The germline gives CDR1 SGHTA, CDR2 FQGNSA. The CDR3: CASSPTNQETQYF. The CDR3 nucleotides are TGTGCCAGCAGCCCGACTAACCAAGAGACCCAGTACTTC.

This rearrangement joins TRBV19 to TRBJ2-1; D is possibly TRBD1 (5 bases). The CDR3 length is 16 residues. Germline lookup yields CDR1 LNHDA and CDR2 SQIVND (reference sequence). Trimming shortened V by 7 bases and J by 5 bases, and 21 bases separated the two germline ends. This chain's CDR3 is CASKTLSDSLNNEQFF. The CDR3 nucleotides read TGTGCCAGTAAAACCCTCTCCGACAGTTTAAACAATGAGCAGTTCTTC.